This T cell receptor (beta chain) was identified during a study of cytomegalovirus exposure and HLA in healthy donors. Overall study findings and caveats: Researchers counted around 150 TCR beta chains as cytomegalovirus-associated. Most observed TCR sequences were rare, whereas some public TCRs were detected in many donors.

Comments on this clone: The antigen is undetermined.

It was with 60 Vbeta and 13 Jbeta primers that the PCR ran. Clones were sequenced by immunoSEQ multiplex PCR, and TCRdb holds only the in-frame ones, with some missing. This table holds approximately 100,000 clones, around 64% found once. The specimen sequenced was PBMCs. This clonotype originated in a man between 60 and 70 years old in good health and CMV-seronegative.

Here the CDR3 DNA reads TGTGCCAGCAGCTTGGGATTTGGCGCGGGAACCGGCTACACCTTC. Protein product: CASSLGFGAGTGYTF. V and J are TRBV11-2 and TRBJ1-2; D uncertain. Germline CDR1 and CDR2: SGHAT and FQNNGV. CDR3 length equals 15 residues. Trimming removed 3 bases from V and 8 bases from J, with 19 bases in between. The variable domain in full, with the rest retrieved from reference TRBV11-2 and TRBJ1-2, is EAGVAQSPRYKIIEKRQSVAFWCNPISGHATLYWYQQILGQGPKLLIQFQNNGVVDDSQLPKDRFSAERLKGVDSTLKIQPAKLEDSAVYLCASSLGFGAGTGYTFGSGTRLTVV.